Below are 24 T cell receptor beta chains sequenced from a single sample in a study of cytotoxic CD8 clonotypes in ibrutinib-treated CLL. Clones were sequenced by immunoSEQ multiplex PCR, and TCRdb holds only the in-frame ones, with some missing. This table has approximately 47,000 clones, over 60% appearing once. The specimen comprised PBMCs, sampled after 24 months of ibrutinib treatment. The receptors come from a human donor with chronic lymphocytic leukemia.

CDR3 nucleotide sequence: TGCAGCGTCTCAGGGATCGGCGAGACCCAGTACTTC. Protein product: CSVSGIGETQYF. V is TRBV29-1 and J is TRBJ2-5; perhaps TRBD1 as D (5 bases). V lost 6 bases and J lost 5, with 13 bases in between. The CDR3 runs to 12 residues. Germline V lookup: CDR1 SQVTM, CDR2 ANQGSEA.

This clone was seen a few times. This sequence joins TRBV4-1 and TRBJ1-2, with 7 bases lining up with TRBD1. In germline, CDR1 is MGHRA, CDR2 YSYEKL. The CDR3 is 13 amino acids. V shed 2 bases and J 5 bases; nucleotides not matched to a gene: 2. In nucleotides, the CDR3 is TGCGCCAGCAGCCAATCAGGGGGTTATGGCTACACCTTC. Translation: CASSQSGGYGYTF.

V usage is TRBV7-8 and J usage is TRBJ2-6, with 8 bases lining up with TRBD2. Unmatched junction bases numbered 10, after V lost 6 bases and J lost 0 bases. The length of the CDR3 is 18 residues. Germline CDR1 and CDR2: SGHVS and FQNEAQ. CDR3 loop: CASSPWAGGNSGANVLTF. CDR3 nucleotides: TGTGCCAGCAGTCCATGGGCGGGAGGTAACTCTGGGGCCAACGTCCTGACTTTC.

This rearrangement joins TRBV4-2 to TRBJ2-5, with TRBD2 as a possible D gene (7 bases). CDR1 is LGHNA, CDR2 YNFKEQ, per germline. The CDR3 totals 16 residues. The V end lost 0 bases, the J end lost 1 base, and 12 bases lay between the germline ends. CDR3 loop: CASSQDEGEGQETQYF. CDR3 coding DNA: TGTGCCAGCAGCCAAGATGAGGGGGAGGGCCAAGAGACCCAGTACTTC.

This clone occurred once. The J gene is TRBJ2-7, the V gene TRBV30; D not resolved. CDR1 is GTSNPN and CDR2 is SVGIG in the germline V gene (reference sequence). Trimming left V 5 bases short and J 2 bases short, with 16 bases between. This CDR3 spans 14 amino acids. Here the CDR3 reads CAWRPPPAPYEQYF. The CDR3, as DNA: TGTGCCTGGCGGCCCCCGCCGGCCCCCTACGAGCAGTACTTC. The full variable domain, rest sourced from reference TRBV30 and TRBJ2-7, is SQTIHQWPATLVQPVGSPLSLECTVEGTSNPNLYWYRQAAGRGLQLLFYSVGIGQISSEVPQNLSASRPQDRQFILSSKKLLLSDSGFYLCAWRPPPAPYEQYFGPGTRLTVT.

J is TRBJ2-2 and V is TRBV10-3; D unclear. Germline CDR1 reads ENHRY; CDR2 reads SYGVKD. This CDR3 spans 14 amino acids. Trimming took 2 bases from V and 6 from J, leaving 10 bases between them. CDR3 amino acids: CAISERADAGELFF. CDR3 sequence (DNA): TGTGCCATCAGTGAGAGGGCTGACGCCGGGGAGCTGTTTTTT.

The chain carries TRBV29-1 and TRBJ1-2; D gene unclear. The germline gives CDR1 SQVTM, CDR2 ANQGSEA. The germline V and J ends were trimmed by 2 bases and 0 bases, with 10 bases remaining between them. CDR3 size: 14 residues. The CDR3 DNA sequence: TGCAGCGTTGAAAGACTGCACTCTAACTATGGCTACACCTTC. Residues: CSVERLHSNYGYTF. The full variable domain, its missing parts supplied by reference TRBV29-1 and TRBJ1-2, is SAVISQKPSRDICQRGTSLTIQCQVDSQVTMMFWYRQQPGQSLTLIATANQGSEATYESGFVIDKFPISRPNLTFSTLTVSNMSPEDSSIYLCSVERLHSNYGYTFGSGTRLTVV.

CDR3 protein: CASSRSAARTNYGYTF. In DNA form, the CDR3 reads TGTGCCAGCAGCAGGTCAGCGGCTAGAACTAACTATGGCTACACCTTC. The chain has TRBV5-6 and TRBJ1-2; no firm D call. The CDR3 is 16 residues long. Germline assignment: CDR1 SGHDT and CDR2 YYEEEE. With 4 bases removed from V and 0 bases from J, the gap between germline ends came to 16 bases.

V usage is TRBV14 and J usage is TRBJ2-1; TRBD2 matches 9 bases. The germline CDR1 and CDR2 sequences are SGHDN and FVKESK. Trimming took 4 bases from V and 6 from J; bases not matched to a gene: 7. The CDR3 has 15 residues. CDR3 sequence reads: CASSRRAGGSNEQFF. CDR3 nucleotide sequence: TGTGCCAGCAGCCGAAGAGCGGGGGGAAGCAATGAGCAGTTCTTC.

The gene calls are TRBV18 and TRBJ1-1, with 7 positions matching TRBD1. The CDR3 is 18 residues long. Germline V gives CDR1 KGHSH, CDR2 LQKENI. Unmatched junction bases numbered 14, after V lost 3 bases and J lost 1 base. In DNA form, the CDR3 reads TGTGCCAGCTCACCCTTAATCCGGCATCGGGACAGGAACACTGAAGCTTTCTTT. Translation gives CASSPLIRHRDRNTEAFF. Using reference TRBV18 and TRBJ1-1 for the parts outside the CDR3, the full variable domain is NAGVMQNPRHLVRRRGQEARLRCSPMKGHSHVYWYRQLPEEGLKFMVYLQKENIIDESGMPKERFSAEFPKEGPSILRIQQVVRGDSAAYFCASSPLIRHRDRNTEAFFGQGTRLTVV.

The chain recombines TRBV6-6 with TRBJ1-1; D not resolved. The CDR3 sequence is 14 residues long. V lost 4 bases to trimming and J lost 4 bases, with 13 bases between them. Germline V gene lookup returns CDR1 MNHNY and CDR2 SVGAGI (reference sequence). CDR3 nucleotide sequence: TGTGCCAGCAGTTCGGGCAGGCCGAGCACTGAAGCTTTCTTT. This gives the protein CASSSGRPSTEAFF.

The J gene is TRBJ2-2, the V gene TRBV29-1; 8 bases map to TRBD1. The CDR3 extends over 13 amino acids. The J segment lost 5 bases and the V segment lost 8 bases, leaving 7 bases of the junction unmatched. The germline V gene has CDR1 SQVTM and CDR2 ANQGSEA. Written as DNA, the CDR3 is TGCAGCATCAGGGGGCTGGGGACCGGGGAGCTGTTTTTT. This translates into CSIRGLGTGELFF.

The V gene is TRBV2, the J gene TRBJ2-7, with D perhaps being TRBD1 or TRBD2 (5 bases each). This CDR3 is 16 amino acids long. V was shortened by 3 bases and J by 2 bases, with 17 bases between the two germline ends. CDR1 SNHLY and CDR2 FYNNEI come from the germline V gene. CDR3 in DNA: TGTGCCAGCAGTGATCCCTGGGACGGACGGGCCTACGAGCAGTACTTC. This gives the protein CASSDPWDGRAYEQYF.

The rearrangement joins TRBV5-1 to TRBJ1-1; 7 bases fit TRBD1. The CDR3 is 12 amino acids. V trimming: 4 bases; J trimming: 4 bases; junction bases outside the gene matches: 1. Germline CDR1 is SGHRS and CDR2 is YFSETQ. This CDR3 reads CASSAGGTEAFF. CDR3 DNA: TGCGCCAGCAGCGCAGGGGGCACTGAAGCTTTCTTT. The full variable domain, rest sourced from reference TRBV5-1 and TRBJ1-1, is KAGVTQTPRYLIKTRGQQVTLSCSPISGHRSVSWYQQTPGQGLQFLFEYFSETQRNKGNFPGRFSGRQFSNSRSEMNVSTLELGDSALYLCASSAGGTEAFFGQGTRLTVV.

The chain is built from TRBV2 and TRBJ1-2; 8 bases line up with TRBD1. The V gene end was trimmed by 3 bases and the J gene end by 2 bases; junction bases not matched to a gene: 2. Germline values: CDR1 SNHLY, CDR2 FYNNEI. The CDR3 is 14 amino acids. DNA for the CDR3: TGTGCCAGCAGTGAGGACAGGGAAAACTATGGCTACACCTTC. The encoded protein is CASSEDRENYGYTF. The entire variable domain, with the rest obtained from reference TRBV2 and TRBJ1-2, is as follows: EPEVTQTPSHQVTQMGQEVILRCVPISNHLYFYWYRQILGQKVEFLVSFYNNEISEKSEIFDDQFSVERPDGSNFTLKIRSTKLEDSAMYFCASSEDRENYGYTFGSGTRLTVV.

The rearrangement joins TRBV2 to TRBJ2-7, with D possibly being TRBD1 or TRBD2 (6 bases each). This CDR3 is built from 16 residues. From germline, CDR1 is SNHLY and CDR2 FYNNEI. Trimming took off 6 bases at V and 2 bases at J, with 20 bases between the two ends. CDR3 protein: CASRRDIGGSAYEQYF. The CDR3 nucleotides are TGTGCCAGCAGGCGGGACATAGGGGGTTCAGCCTACGAGCAGTACTTC.

V is TRBV20-1 and J is TRBJ2-5; D gene unclear. Trimming left V 7 bases short and J 0 bases short, with 6 bases between. Germline V lookup: CDR1 DFQATT, CDR2 SNEGSKA (reference sequence). The CDR3 covers 11 residues. For the CDR3, the DNA is TGCAGTGAGAAGTACCAAGAGACCCAGTACTTC. Its protein is CSEKYQETQYF.

The J gene is TRBJ2-7, the V gene TRBV18; no clear D gene. The V and J ends lost 6 bases and 1 base respectively, with 16 bases between them. Germline values: CDR1 KGHSH, CDR2 LQKENI. The CDR3 length is 15 residues. The CDR3 spells CASSYWTVGSYEQYF. The CDR3 DNA reads as TGTGCCAGCTCGTACTGGACCGTCGGGTCCTACGAGCAGTACTTC.

The chain couples TRBV10-2 to TRBJ2-7; D is tentatively TRBD1 or TRBD2 (5 bases each). Germline CDR1 reads WSHSY; CDR2 reads SAAADI. This CDR3 contains 14 residues. The V end was cut by 5 bases, the J end by 7 bases, with 18 bases between. For the CDR3, the DNA is TGCGCCAGCAGTAAATCGGCGAGGGGTTGGGAGCAGTACTTC. Amino acid sequence: CASSKSARGWEQYF.

The chain links TRBV30 to TRBJ1-3, with D perhaps matching TRBD1 (5 bases). Germline V gene lookup returns CDR1 GTSNPN and CDR2 SVGIG (reference sequence). Trimming shortened V by 5 bases and J by 0 bases, and 11 bases separated the two germline ends. This CDR3 spans 14 amino acids. CDR3 loop: CAWSQGVSGNTIYF. The DNA of the CDR3 is TGTGCCTGGTCGCAGGGAGTCTCTGGAAACACCATATATTTT. Together with reference TRBV30 and TRBJ1-3, the CDR3 gives the full variable domain: SQTIHQWPATLVQPVGSPLSLECTVEGTSNPNLYWYRQAAGRGLQLLFYSVGIGQISSEVPQNLSASRPQDRQFILSSKKLLLSDSGFYLCAWSQGVSGNTIYFGEGSWLTVV.

The rearrangement joins TRBV4-2 to TRBJ1-5; D gene ambiguous. The CDR3 runs to 17 residues. The ends were cut back, 1 base at V and 7 bases at J, with 20 bases in the middle. Germline values: CDR1 LGHNA, CDR2 YNFKEQ. CDR3 in amino acids: CASSQGEAASDRQPQHF. The DNA for the CDR3 is TGTGCCAGCAGCCAAGGCGAGGCAGCTAGTGACCGGCAGCCCCAGCATTTT.

This clone was seen a few times. The chain employs TRBV4-1 and TRBJ2-1; maybe TRBD2 (6 bases). The CDR3 consists of 15 residues. V lost 1 base and J 10 bases, leaving 17 bases between the germline ends. In germline, CDR1 is MGHRA, CDR2 YSYEKL. CDR3 sequence reads: CASSQGGTTFGEQFF. As DNA, the CDR3 is TGCGCCAGCAGCCAAGGCGGGACGACCTTCGGGGAGCAGTTCTTC.

J is TRBJ2-3 and V is TRBV5-6; D is tentatively TRBD1 or TRBD2 (6 bases each). CDR1 is SGHDT, CDR2 YYEEEE, per germline. The CDR3 length is 15 residues. The V and J ends lost 3 bases and 6 bases respectively, with 17 bases between them. DNA for the CDR3: TGTGCCAGCAGCTCCTACAGGGCCGGAGGGGATACGCAGTATTTT. This sequence encodes CASSSYRAGGDTQYF. The full variable domain, rest sourced from reference TRBV5-6 and TRBJ2-3, is DAGVTQSPTHLIKTRGQQVTLRCSPKSGHDTVSWYQQALGQGPQFIFQYYEEEERQRGNFPDRFSGHQFPNYSSELNVNALLLGDSALYLCASSSYRAGGDTQYFGPGTRLTVL.

The chain is built from TRBV28 and TRBJ2-7; D gene unclear. The germline V gene has CDR1 MDHEN and CDR2 SYDVKM. The V gene lost 3 bases and the J gene lost 0 bases, with 3 bases spanning the gap. This CDR3 has 12 residues. CDR3 in amino acids: CASSLLSYEQYF. As DNA, the CDR3 is TGTGCCAGCAGTTTGCTCTCCTACGAGCAGTACTTC.